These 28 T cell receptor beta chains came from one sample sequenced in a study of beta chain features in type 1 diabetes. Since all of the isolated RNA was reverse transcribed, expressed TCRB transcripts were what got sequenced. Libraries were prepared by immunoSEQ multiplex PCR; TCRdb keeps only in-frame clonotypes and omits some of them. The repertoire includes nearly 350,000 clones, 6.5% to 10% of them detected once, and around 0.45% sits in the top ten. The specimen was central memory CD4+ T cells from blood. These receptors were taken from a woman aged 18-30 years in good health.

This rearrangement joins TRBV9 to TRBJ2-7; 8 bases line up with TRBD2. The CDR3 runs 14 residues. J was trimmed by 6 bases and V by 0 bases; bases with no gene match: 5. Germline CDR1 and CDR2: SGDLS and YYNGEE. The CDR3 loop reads CASSVAGGTAEQYF. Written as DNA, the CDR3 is TGTGCCAGCAGCGTAGCGGGGGGGACGGCCGAGCAGTACTTC.

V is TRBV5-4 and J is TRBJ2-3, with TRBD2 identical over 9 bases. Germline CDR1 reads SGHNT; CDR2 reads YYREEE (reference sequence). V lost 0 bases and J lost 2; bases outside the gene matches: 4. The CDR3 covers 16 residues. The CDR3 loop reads CASSLDGGRATDTQYF. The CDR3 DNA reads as TGTGCCAGCAGCTTGGATGGCGGGAGGGCCACAGATACGCAGTATTTT.

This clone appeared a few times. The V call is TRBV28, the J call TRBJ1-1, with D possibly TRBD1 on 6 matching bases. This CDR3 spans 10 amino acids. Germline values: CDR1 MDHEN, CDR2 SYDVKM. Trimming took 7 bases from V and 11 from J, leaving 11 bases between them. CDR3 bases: TGTGCCAGCACAGGGGAATTGGCTTTCTTT. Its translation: CASTGELAFF.

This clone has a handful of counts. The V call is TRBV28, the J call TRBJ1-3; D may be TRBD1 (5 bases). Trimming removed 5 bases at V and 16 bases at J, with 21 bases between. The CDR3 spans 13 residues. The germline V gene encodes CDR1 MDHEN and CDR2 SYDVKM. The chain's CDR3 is CASSTQRDFARYF. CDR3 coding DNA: TGTGCCAGCAGTACCCAGCGGGACTTTGCGAGGTATTTT.

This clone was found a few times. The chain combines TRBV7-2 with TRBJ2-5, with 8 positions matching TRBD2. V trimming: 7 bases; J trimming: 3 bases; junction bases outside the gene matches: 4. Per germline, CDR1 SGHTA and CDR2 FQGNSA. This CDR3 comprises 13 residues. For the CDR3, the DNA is TGTGCCAGCACTATAGCGGGAAAAGAGACCCAGTACTTC. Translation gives CASTIAGKETQYF.

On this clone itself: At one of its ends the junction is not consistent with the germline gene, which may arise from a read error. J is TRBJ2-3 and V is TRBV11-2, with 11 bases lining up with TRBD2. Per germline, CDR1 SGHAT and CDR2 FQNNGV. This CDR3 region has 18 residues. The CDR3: CASRLGLAGEYIRATQYF. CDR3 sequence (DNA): TGTGCCAGCAGATTAGGACTAGCGGGCGAATACATCCGGGCTACGCAGTATTTT.

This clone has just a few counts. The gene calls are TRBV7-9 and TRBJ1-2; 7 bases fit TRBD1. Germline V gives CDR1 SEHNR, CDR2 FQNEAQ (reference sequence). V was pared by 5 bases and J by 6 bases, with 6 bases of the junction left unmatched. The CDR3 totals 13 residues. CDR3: CASSPGQRHGYTF. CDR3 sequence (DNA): TGTGCCAGCAGCCCGGGACAGCGGCATGGCTACACCTTC.

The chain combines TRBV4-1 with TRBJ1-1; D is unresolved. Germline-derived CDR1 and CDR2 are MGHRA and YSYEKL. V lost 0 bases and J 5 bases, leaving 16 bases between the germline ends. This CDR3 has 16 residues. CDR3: CASSQEISRPRTEAFF. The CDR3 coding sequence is TGCGCCAGCAGCCAAGAGATCAGCAGACCGAGAACTGAAGCTTTCTTT.

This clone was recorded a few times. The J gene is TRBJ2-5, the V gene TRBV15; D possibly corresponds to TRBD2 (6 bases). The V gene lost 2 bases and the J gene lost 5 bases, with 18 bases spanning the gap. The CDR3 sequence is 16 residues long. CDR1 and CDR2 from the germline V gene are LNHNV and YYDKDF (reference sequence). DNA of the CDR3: TGTGCCACCAGCAGATGGCGGGGCAAGGATGGGGAGACCCAGTACTTC. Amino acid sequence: CATSRWRGKDGETQYF.

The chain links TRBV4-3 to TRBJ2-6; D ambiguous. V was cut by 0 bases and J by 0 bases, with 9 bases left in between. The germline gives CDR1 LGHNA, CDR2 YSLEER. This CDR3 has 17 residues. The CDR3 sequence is CASSQDATYSGANVLTF. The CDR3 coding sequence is TGCGCCAGCAGCCAAGACGCCACTTACTCTGGGGCCAACGTCCTGACTTTC.

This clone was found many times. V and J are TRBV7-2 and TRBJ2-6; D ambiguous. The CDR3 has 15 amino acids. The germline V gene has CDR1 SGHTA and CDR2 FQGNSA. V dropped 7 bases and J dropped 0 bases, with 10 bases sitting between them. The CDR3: CASILQISGANVLTF. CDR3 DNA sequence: TGTGCCAGCATCCTCCAGATCTCTGGGGCCAACGTCCTGACTTTC.

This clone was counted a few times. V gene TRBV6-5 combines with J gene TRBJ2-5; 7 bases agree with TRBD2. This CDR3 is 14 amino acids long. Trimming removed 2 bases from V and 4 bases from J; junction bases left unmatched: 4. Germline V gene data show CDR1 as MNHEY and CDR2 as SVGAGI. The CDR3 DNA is TGTGCCAGCAGTTACGGGAGGGGTGCAGAGACCCAGTACTTC. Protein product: CASSYGRGAETQYF.

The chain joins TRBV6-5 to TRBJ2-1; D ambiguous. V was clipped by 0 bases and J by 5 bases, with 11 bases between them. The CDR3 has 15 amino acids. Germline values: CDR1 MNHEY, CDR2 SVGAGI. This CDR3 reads CASSYSRRGDNEQFF. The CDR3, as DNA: TGTGCCAGCAGTTACTCGAGACGTGGAGACAATGAGCAGTTCTTC.

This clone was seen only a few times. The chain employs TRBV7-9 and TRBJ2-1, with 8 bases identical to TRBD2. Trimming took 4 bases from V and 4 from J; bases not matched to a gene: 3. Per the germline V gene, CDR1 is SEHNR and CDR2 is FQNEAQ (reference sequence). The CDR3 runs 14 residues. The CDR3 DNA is TGTGCCAGCAGCTCGGGAGGGAGGTACAATGAGCAGTTCTTC. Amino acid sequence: CASSSGGRYNEQFF.

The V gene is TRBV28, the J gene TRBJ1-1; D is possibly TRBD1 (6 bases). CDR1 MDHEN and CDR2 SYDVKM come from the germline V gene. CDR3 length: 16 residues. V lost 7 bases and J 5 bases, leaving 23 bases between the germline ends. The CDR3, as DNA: TGTGCCAGCACCCCCCCGGAGGGGGGGATGTGGACTGAAGCTTTCTTT. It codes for CASTPPEGGMWTEAFF.

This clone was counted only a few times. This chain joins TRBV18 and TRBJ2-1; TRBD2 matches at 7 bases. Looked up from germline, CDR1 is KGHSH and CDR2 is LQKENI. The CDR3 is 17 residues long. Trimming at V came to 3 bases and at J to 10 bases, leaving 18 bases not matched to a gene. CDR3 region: CASSPSASGKYPWEQFF. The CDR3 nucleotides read TGTGCCAGCTCACCTTCCGCAAGCGGGAAGTACCCTTGGGAGCAGTTCTTC.

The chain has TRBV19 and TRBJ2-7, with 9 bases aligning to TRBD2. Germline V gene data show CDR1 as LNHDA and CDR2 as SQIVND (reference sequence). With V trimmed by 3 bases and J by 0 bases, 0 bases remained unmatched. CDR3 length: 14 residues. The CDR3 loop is CASSMTSGSYEQYF. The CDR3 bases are TGTGCCAGTAGTATGACTAGCGGCTCCTACGAGCAGTACTTC.

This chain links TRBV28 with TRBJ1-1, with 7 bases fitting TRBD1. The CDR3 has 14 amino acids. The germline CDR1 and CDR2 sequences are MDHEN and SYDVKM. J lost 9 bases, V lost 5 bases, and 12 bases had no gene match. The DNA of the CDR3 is TGTGCCAGCAGTATTCCCCGGACAGGCGAGAAAGCTTTCTTT. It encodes CASSIPRTGEKAFF.

The DNA of the CDR3 is TGTGCCAGCAGCTTAGGTAGCCTTATTACCGGGGAGCTGTTTTTT. Its protein product is CASSLGSLITGELFF. The rearrangement uses TRBV2 and TRBJ2-2; D is ambiguous. Trimming pared 6 bases from V and 5 bases from J, leaving 16 bases between. The CDR3 loop spans 15 amino acids. Germline lookup yields CDR1 SNHLY and CDR2 FYNNEI.

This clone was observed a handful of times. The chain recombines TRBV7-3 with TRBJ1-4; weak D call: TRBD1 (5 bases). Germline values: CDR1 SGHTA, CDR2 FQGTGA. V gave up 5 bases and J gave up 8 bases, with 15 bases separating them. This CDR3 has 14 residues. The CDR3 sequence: CASSPLGLSEKLFF. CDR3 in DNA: TGTGCCAGCAGCCCTTTGGGGCTCTCGGAAAAACTGTTTTTT.

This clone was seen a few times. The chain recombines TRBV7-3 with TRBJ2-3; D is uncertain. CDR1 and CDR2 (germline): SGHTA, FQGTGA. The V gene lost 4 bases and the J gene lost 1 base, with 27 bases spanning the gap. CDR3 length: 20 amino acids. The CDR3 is CASSSNPKEYGKFRTDTQYF. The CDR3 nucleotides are TGTGCCAGCAGCTCTAACCCCAAAGAGTACGGAAAATTTCGCACAGATACGCAGTATTTT.

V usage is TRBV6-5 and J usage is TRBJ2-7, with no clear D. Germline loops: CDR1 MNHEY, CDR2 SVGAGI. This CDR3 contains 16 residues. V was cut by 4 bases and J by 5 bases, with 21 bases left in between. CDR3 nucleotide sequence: TGTGCCAGCAGTTGGGCCCTTGGCCAGCCCTTTGACGAGCAGTACTTC. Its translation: CASSWALGQPFDEQYF.

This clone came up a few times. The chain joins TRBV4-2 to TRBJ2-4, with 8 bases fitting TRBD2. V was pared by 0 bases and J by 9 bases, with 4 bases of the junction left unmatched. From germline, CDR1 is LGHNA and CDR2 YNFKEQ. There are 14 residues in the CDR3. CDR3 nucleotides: TGTGCCAGCAGCCAAGATGCCGGGACTAGCATTCAGTACTTC. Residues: CASSQDAGTSIQYF.

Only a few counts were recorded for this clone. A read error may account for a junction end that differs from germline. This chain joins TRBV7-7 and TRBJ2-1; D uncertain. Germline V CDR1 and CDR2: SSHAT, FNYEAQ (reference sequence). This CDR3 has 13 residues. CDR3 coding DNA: TGTGCTAGCAGCCCAAATTCTGGGGATGAGCAGTTCTTC. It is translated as CASSPNSGDEQFF.

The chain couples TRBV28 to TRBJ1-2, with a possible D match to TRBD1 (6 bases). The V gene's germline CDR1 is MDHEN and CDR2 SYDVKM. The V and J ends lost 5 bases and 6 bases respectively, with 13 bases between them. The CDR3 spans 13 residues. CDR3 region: CASSNPQGDGYTF. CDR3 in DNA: TGTGCCAGCAGTAACCCACAGGGCGATGGCTACACCTTC.

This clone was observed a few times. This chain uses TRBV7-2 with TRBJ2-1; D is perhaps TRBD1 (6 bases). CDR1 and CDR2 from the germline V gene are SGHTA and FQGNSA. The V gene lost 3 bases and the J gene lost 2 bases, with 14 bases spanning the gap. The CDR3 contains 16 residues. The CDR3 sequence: CASSLEGTTTYNEQFF. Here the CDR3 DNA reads TGTGCCAGCAGCTTGGAAGGGACAACTACCTACAATGAGCAGTTCTTC.

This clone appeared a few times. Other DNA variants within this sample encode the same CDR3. CDR3 nucleotides: TGTGCCAGCAGTCCCTTGAATCAGCCCCAGCATTTT. Translated, it gives CASSPLNQPQHF. The chain couples TRBV28 to TRBJ1-5; D remains ambiguous. V was pared by 5 bases and J by 4 bases, with 6 bases between. Germline V lookup: CDR1 MDHEN, CDR2 SYDVKM. CDR3 length: 12 amino acids.

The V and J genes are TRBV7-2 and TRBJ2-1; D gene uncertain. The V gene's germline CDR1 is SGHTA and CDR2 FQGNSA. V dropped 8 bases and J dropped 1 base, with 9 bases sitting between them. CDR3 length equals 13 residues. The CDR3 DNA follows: TGTGCCAGCTCGCCTGGGTCCTACAATGAGCAGTTCTTC. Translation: CASSPGSYNEQFF. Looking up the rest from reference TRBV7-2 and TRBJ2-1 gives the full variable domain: GAGVSQSPSNKVTEKGKDVELRCDPISGHTALYWYRQSLGQGLEFLIYFQGNSAPDKSGLPSDRFSAERTGGSVSTLTIQRTQQEDSAVYLCASSPGSYNEQFFGPGTRLTVL.